This paragraph reports one TCR beta chain. Its specificity is unknown. The sample comes from a study of tumor-infiltrating lymphocytes in localized non-small cell lung cancer. Study information: Several tumor histologies, both smoking statuses, and some post-neoadjuvant chemotherapy samples were included. Regarding the study as a whole: Different pieces of the same tissue were used for each assay. IM1 and IM2 tumors showed no difference in T-cell fraction.

Produced via immunoSEQ multiplex PCR; TCRdb's table is partial and in-frame only. The profile shows approximately 17,000 clones, roughly 80% of them singletons. Germline assignment: CDR1 SGDLS and CDR2 YYNGEE. V was pared by 0 bases and J by 5 bases, with 17 bases between. CDR3 length: 17 amino acids. V usage is TRBV9 and J usage is TRBJ2-2; a possible D gene is TRBD2 (5 bases). Sample: lung tumor tissue. The sequence was obtained from a human donor with non-small cell lung cancer. CDR3 loop: CASSVGLLVGRTGELFF. Here the CDR3 DNA reads TGTGCCAGCAGCGTAGGATTGCTCGTGGGGAGAACCGGGGAGCTGTTTTTT.